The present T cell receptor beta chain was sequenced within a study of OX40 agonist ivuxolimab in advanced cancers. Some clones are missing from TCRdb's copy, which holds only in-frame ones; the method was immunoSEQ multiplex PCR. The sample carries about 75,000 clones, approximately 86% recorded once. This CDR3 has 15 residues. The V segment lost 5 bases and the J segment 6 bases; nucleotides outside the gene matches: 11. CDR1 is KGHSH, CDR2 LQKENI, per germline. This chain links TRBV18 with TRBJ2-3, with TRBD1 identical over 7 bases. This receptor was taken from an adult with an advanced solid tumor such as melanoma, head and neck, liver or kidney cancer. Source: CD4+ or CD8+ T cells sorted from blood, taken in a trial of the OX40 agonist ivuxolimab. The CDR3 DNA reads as TGTGCCAGCTCAGATACAGGGGCCTCGTTTGATACGCAGTATTTT. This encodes CASSDTGASFDTQYF. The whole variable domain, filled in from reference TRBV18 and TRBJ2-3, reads NAGVMQNPRHLVRRRGQEARLRCSPMKGHSHVYWYRQLPEEGLKFMVYLQKENIIDESGMPKERFSAEFPKEGPSILRIQQVVRGDSAAYFCASSDTGASFDTQYFGPGTRLTVL.